These 21 T cell receptor beta chains originate from one sample sequenced in a study of response to subunit inactivated influenza vaccine. TCRdb independently ran MiXCR on the RT-PCR reads; one entry per CDR3 protein. Found here are 600,000 to 700,000 distinct CDR3 sequences, roughly 15% of them singletons; the top ten hold roughly 7.6%. Sequences were derived from PBMCs from blood, sampled 14 days before vaccination. These receptors all stem from a man aged 50-60 years who received an inactivated influenza vaccine.

The chain joins TRBV12-3 or TRBV12-4 to TRBJ1-3; D is perhaps TRBD1 (5 bases). Between the trimmed V and J ends, which lost 8 bases and 2 bases, there was a span of 13 bases. The CDR3 totals 14 residues. This CDR3 reads CASFYGGAGNTIYF. CDR3 DNA sequence: TGTGCCAGCTTCTACGGAGGGGCTGGAAACACCATATATTTT.

The rearrangement joins TRBV16 to TRBJ2-5; the match to TRBD2 covers 7 bases. The CDR3 length is 15 residues. Germline V gene sequence: CDR1 KGHSY, CDR2 FQNENV. The J segment lost 5 bases and the V segment lost 4 bases, leaving 10 bases of the junction unmatched. CDR3 DNA sequence: TGTGCCAGCAGCCCCCAGCGGGGCGGTGAGGAGACCCAGTACTTC. It specifies CASSPQRGGEETQYF. Based on the CDR3 plus reference TRBV16 and TRBJ2-5, the full variable domain is GEEVAQTPKHLVRGEGQKAKLYCAPIKGHSYVFWYQQVLKNEFKFLISFQNENVFDETGMPKERFSAKCLPNSPCSLEIQATKLEDSAVYFCASSPQRGGEETQYFGPGTRLLVL.

Concerning this clonotype: The junction and the germline gene differ at one end; a read error may be behind it. The chain links TRBV7-9 to TRBJ2-3; D may correspond to TRBD1 or TRBD2 (5 bases each). In germline, CDR1 is SEHNR, CDR2 FQNEAQ (reference sequence). The CDR3 has 15 amino acids. CDR3: CASSLGWGSTGTQYF. As DNA, the CDR3 is TGTGCCAGCAGCTTAGGTTGGGGGAGCACAGGTACGCAGTATTTT.

Many counts were recorded for this clonotype. J is TRBJ1-2 and V is TRBV28; D is unresolved. The CDR3 consists of 14 residues. The V and J ends lost 10 bases and 6 bases respectively, with 21 bases between them. Germline CDR1 reads MDHEN; CDR2 reads SYDVKM. The CDR3 DNA reads TGTGCCACTGGGAAGGGTTCCCGAAGTAATGGCTACACCTTC. Encoded protein: CATGKGSRSNGYTF.

This clonotype has more than one count but fewer than ten. The rearrangement joins TRBV20-1 to TRBJ1-5; weak D call: TRBD1 (6 bases). Per the germline V gene, CDR1 is DFQATT and CDR2 is SNEGSKA (reference sequence). The CDR3 runs 14 residues. The ends were cut back, 4 bases at V and 0 bases at J, with 10 bases in the middle. CDR3 DNA sequence: TGCAGTGCTACCGGACAGCATAGCAATCAGCCCCAGCATTTT. This translates into CSATGQHSNQPQHF.

This clonotype was seen more than once but under ten times. V is TRBV28 and J is TRBJ2-5; TRBD2 agrees at 8 bases. V lost 8 bases to trimming and J lost 1 base; unmatched junction nucleotides: 6. This CDR3 comprises 14 residues. Per germline, CDR1 MDHEN and CDR2 SYDVKM. The CDR3, as DNA: TGTGCCAGCGGGCTCGGGGGGGGCCAAGAGACCCAGTACTTC. Protein: CASGLGGGQETQYF.

The chain recombines TRBV23-1 with TRBJ2-1; a weak D match, TRBD2 (5 bases). TRBV23-1 is given ORF status, its function remaining uncertain. This CDR3 has 14 residues. V was cut by 6 bases and J by 12 bases, with 21 bases left in between. Here the CDR3 DNA reads TGCGCCAGCAGGCAACCTAGCTCAAAACTGGGGCAGTTCTTC. This sequence encodes CASRQPSSKLGQFF.

The chain uses TRBV12-3 or TRBV12-4 and TRBJ2-2; TRBD2 matches 8 bases. The CDR3 runs 14 residues. The V segment lost 5 bases and the J segment 5 bases; nucleotides outside the gene matches: 4. In DNA, the CDR3 is TGTGCCAGCAGTAGAGCGGGAGAGACCGGGGAGCTGTTTTTT. Amino acids: CASSRAGETGELFF.

The CDR3 reads CASSLGSSRETQYF. The CDR3 region has the DNA TGCGCCAGCAGCTTAGGGAGTAGCAGAGAGACCCAGTACTTC. The genes are TRBV5-1 and TRBJ2-5, with a possible D match to TRBD2 (5 bases). The CDR3 extends over 14 amino acids. Germline V gives CDR1 SGHRS, CDR2 YFSETQ. Trimming took off 2 bases at V and 4 bases at J, with 12 bases between the two ends.

The chain has TRBV12-3 or TRBV12-4 and TRBJ2-4; weak D call: TRBD2 (6 bases). V lost 5 bases to trimming and J lost 7 bases, with 15 bases between them. There are 14 residues in the CDR3. The CDR3 nucleotides are TGTGCCAGCAGTCGTCGCGGTGGGAGGAACATTCAGTACTTC. Its protein product is CASSRRGGRNIQYF.

V usage is TRBV5-4 and J usage is TRBJ2-6; 12 bases align to TRBD2. CDR1 is SGHNT and CDR2 is YYREEE in the germline V gene (reference sequence). This CDR3 spans 17 amino acids. Losses at the gene ends were 7 bases for V and 0 bases for J; bases not matched to a gene: 5. The CDR3, as DNA: TGTGCCAGCCGAAAACTAGCGGGGGGCTCTGGGGCCAACGTCCTGACTTTC. Its translation is CASRKLAGGSGANVLTF.

This clonotype was detected ten times or more. V gene TRBV9 combines with J gene TRBJ2-1; D is possibly TRBD2 (5 bases). Germline assignment: CDR1 SGDLS and CDR2 YYNGEE. This CDR3 has 17 amino acids. Trimming took off 0 bases at V and 0 bases at J, with 13 bases between the two ends. The CDR3: CASSVGLTGSSYNEQFF. The CDR3 bases are TGTGCCAGCAGCGTAGGGTTAACGGGGAGCTCCTACAATGAGCAGTTCTTC.

This clonotype was detected a few times. The V gene is TRBV20-1, the J gene TRBJ1-1; no clear D. This CDR3 has 15 residues. Germline V lookup: CDR1 DFQATT, CDR2 SNEGSKA (reference sequence). With 3 bases removed from V and 3 bases from J, the gap between germline ends came to 17 bases. The DNA of the CDR3 is TGCAGTGCTAGCCCCATTCGGTTTGGGTACACTGAAGCTTTCTTT. Encoded protein: CSASPIRFGYTEAFF.

This rearrangement joins TRBV20-1 to TRBJ2-1, with 9 bases identical to TRBD2. V lost 5 bases, J lost 9 bases, and 11 bases stayed unmatched. The CDR3 length is 14 residues. Looked up from germline, CDR1 is DFQATT and CDR2 is SNEGSKA (reference sequence). CDR3 residues: CSASPLAGVGEQFF. Here the CDR3 DNA reads TGCAGTGCTTCTCCCTTAGCGGGAGTGGGTGAGCAGTTCTTC.

This clonotype was detected only a few times. The chain employs TRBV29-1 and TRBJ1-1, with no clear D. Germline assignment: CDR1 SQVTM and CDR2 ANQGSEA. The CDR3 length is 14 residues. Trimming stripped 0 bases from V and 5 bases from J, with 13 bases between. CDR3: CSVEDYSGETEAFF. As DNA, the CDR3 is TGCAGCGTTGAAGATTACAGTGGGGAGACTGAAGCTTTCTTT.

This clonotype was seen at least ten times. The junction shows a germline mismatch at one end, possibly a read error. This sequence joins TRBV5-1 and TRBJ2-5; 10 bases are shared with TRBD1. CDR1 SGHRS and CDR2 YFSETQ come from the germline V gene. This CDR3 comprises 14 residues. The CDR3: CASSLDRGGETQYF. The CDR3 region has the DNA TGTGCCAGCAGCTTGGACAGGGGGGGAGAGACCCAGTACTTC.

This clonotype was recorded a few times. The rearrangement joins TRBV10-3 to TRBJ2-2; weak D call: TRBD2 (5 bases). The CDR3 totals 12 residues. Germline V CDR1 and CDR2: ENHRY, SYGVKD. Trimming stripped 7 bases from V and 3 bases from J, with 6 bases between. The CDR3 DNA is TGTGCCATCATGAGGGACACCGGGGAGCTGTTTTTT. It yields the protein CAIMRDTGELFF.

In this sample, this clonotype turned up many times. In DNA, the CDR3 is TGTGCCACCAGCACTCGATCGGGGGGGGCCTACGAGCAGTACTTC. It is translated as CATSTRSGGAYEQYF. The gene calls are TRBV15 and TRBJ2-7; 8 positions match TRBD2. The CDR3 runs 15 residues. With V trimmed by 4 bases and J by 2 bases, 7 bases remained unmatched. Germline V gene data show CDR1 as LNHNV and CDR2 as YYDKDF (reference sequence).

The CDR3 bases are TGTGCCACCAGCAGAGAACCACAGGGATACGAGCAGTACTTC. It translates to CATSREPQGYEQYF. This chain joins TRBV15 and TRBJ2-7; perhaps TRBD1 as D (6 bases). Between the trimmed V and J ends, which lost 0 bases and 4 bases, there was a span of 10 bases. CDR1 and CDR2 (germline): LNHNV, YYDKDF (reference sequence). The CDR3 contains 14 residues.

The chain employs TRBV3-1 and TRBJ1-6, with D unclear. The length of the CDR3 is 13 residues. CDR1 and CDR2 (germline): LGHDT, YNNKEL (reference sequence). V was shortened by 0 bases and J by 16 bases, with 13 bases between the two germline ends. This CDR3 is CASSQDSGLSLHF. The CDR3 region has the DNA TGTGCCAGCAGCCAAGATTCGGGATTATCTCTCCACTTT. Complete variable domain (other parts from reference TRBV3-1 and TRBJ1-6): DTAVSQTPKYLVTQMGNDKSIKCEQNLGHDTMYWYKQDSKKFLKIMFSYNNKELIINETVPNRFSPKSPDKAHLNLHINSLELGDSAVYFCASSQDSGLSLHFGNGTRLTVT.

This clonotype occurred a few times. The chain has TRBV4-1 and TRBJ1-2; no clear D gene. CDR1 MGHRA and CDR2 YSYEKL come from the germline V gene. V was cut by 0 bases and J by 7 bases, with 21 bases left in between. The CDR3 runs to 17 residues. The CDR3 DNA reads TGCGCCAGCAGCCAAGAGGCGGCCGGCGGATCCCTAGGTGGCTACACCTTC. Translated, it gives CASSQEAAGGSLGGYTF.